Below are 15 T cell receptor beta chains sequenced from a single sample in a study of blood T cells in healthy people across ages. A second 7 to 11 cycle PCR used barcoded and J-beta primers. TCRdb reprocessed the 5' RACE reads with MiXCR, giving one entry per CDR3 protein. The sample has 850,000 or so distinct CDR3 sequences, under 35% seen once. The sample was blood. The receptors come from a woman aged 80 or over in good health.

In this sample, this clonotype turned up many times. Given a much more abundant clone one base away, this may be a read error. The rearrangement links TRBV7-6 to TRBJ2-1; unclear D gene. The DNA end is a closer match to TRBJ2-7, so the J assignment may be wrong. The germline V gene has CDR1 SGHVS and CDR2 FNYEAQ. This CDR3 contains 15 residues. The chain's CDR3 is CASSFSSNSYNEQYF. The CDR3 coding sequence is TGTGCCAGCAGCTTTAGCTCCAACTCCTACAATGAGCAGTACTTC.

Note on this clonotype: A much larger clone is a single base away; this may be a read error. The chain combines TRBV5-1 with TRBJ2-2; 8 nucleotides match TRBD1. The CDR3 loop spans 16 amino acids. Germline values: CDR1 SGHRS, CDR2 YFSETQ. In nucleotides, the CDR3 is TGCGCCAGCAGCCCCCTGGACAGGGCAAACATCGGGGAGCTGTTTTTT. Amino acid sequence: CASSPLDRANIGELFF.

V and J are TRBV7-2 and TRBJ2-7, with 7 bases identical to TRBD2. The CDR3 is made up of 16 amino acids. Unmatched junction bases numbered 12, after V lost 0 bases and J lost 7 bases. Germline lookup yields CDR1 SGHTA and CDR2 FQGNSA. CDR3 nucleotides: TGTGCCAGCAGCTTAGCGGGACTAACGGGCGGTACTGAGCAGTACTTC. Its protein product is CASSLAGLTGGTEQYF.

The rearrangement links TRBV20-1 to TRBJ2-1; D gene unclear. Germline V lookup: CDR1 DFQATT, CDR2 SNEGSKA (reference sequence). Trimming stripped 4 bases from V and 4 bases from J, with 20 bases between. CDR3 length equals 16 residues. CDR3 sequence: CSATLGSLRAYNEQFF. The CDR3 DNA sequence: TGCAGTGCTACCCTTGGCTCTCTAAGGGCTTACAATGAGCAGTTCTTC.

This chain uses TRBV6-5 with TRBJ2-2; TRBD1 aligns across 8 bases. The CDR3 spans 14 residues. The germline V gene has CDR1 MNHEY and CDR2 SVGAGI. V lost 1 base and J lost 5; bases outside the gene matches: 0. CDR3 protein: CASSYWTGTGELFF. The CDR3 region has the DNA TGTGCCAGCAGTTACTGGACAGGGACCGGGGAGCTGTTTTTT.

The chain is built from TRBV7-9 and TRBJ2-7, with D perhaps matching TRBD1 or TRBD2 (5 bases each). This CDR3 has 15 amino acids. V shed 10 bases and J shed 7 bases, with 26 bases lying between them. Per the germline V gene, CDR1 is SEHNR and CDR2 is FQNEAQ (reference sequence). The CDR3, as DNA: TGTGCCATCCCGAACCGGGGCAGCCCGGCGAATGAGCAGTACTTC. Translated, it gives CAIPNRGSPANEQYF.

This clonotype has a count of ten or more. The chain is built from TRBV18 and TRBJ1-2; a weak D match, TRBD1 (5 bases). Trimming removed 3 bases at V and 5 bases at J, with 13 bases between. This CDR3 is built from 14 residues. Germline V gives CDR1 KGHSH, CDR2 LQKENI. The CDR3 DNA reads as TGTGCCAGCTCACCCGAGGCAGGGAGATATGGCTACACCTTC. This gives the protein CASSPEAGRYGYTF.

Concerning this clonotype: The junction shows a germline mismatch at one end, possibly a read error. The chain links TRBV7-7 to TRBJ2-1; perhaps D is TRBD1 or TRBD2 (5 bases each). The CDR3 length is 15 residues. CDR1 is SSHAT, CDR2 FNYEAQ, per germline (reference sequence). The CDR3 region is CASSPSSGGGYEQFF. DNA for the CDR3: TGTGCTAGCAGCCCTAGCTCTGGGGGTGGCTATGAGCAGTTCTTC. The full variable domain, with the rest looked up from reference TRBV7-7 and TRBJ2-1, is GAGVSQSPRYKVTKRGQDVTLRCDPISSHATLYWYQQALGQGPEFLTYFNYEAQPDKSGLPSDRFSAERPEGSISTLTIQRTEQRDSAMYRCASSPSSGGGYEQFFGPGTRLTVL.

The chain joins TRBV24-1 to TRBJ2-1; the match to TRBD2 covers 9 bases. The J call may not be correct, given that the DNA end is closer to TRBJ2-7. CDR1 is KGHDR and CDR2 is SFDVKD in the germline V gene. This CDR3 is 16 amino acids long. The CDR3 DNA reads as TGTGCCACCAGTTCACCGGGACTAGCAGACTACAATGAGCAGTACTTC. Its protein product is CATSSPGLADYNEQYF.

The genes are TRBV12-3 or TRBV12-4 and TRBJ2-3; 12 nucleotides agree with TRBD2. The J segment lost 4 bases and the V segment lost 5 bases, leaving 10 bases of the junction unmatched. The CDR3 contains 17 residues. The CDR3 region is CASSPVLLAGGPDTQYF. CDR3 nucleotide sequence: TGTGCCAGCAGTCCGGTATTACTAGCGGGGGGCCCAGATACGCAGTATTTT.

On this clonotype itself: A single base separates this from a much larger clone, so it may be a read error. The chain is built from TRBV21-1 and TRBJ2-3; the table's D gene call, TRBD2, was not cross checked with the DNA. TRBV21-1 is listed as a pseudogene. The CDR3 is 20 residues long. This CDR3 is CASSKEGLAGTENSTDTQYF. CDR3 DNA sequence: TGTGCCAGCAGCAAAGAAGGCCTAGCGGGGACCGAGAACAGCACAGATACGCAGTATTTT.

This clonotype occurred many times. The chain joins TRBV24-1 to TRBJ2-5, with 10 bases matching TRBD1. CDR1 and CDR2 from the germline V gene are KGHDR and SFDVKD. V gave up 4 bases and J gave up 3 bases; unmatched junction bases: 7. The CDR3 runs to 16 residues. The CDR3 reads CATSELTGGGKETQYF. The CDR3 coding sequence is TGTGCCACCAGTGAATTGACAGGGGGCGGAAAAGAGACCCAGTACTTC.

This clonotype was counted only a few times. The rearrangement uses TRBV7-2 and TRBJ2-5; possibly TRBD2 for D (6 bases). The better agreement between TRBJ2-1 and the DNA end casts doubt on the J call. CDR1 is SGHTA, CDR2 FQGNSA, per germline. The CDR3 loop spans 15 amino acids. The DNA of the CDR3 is TGTGCCAGCAGCCCGAGTCGGGGGACGGGAGAGACCCAGTTCTTC. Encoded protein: CASSPSRGTGETQFF.

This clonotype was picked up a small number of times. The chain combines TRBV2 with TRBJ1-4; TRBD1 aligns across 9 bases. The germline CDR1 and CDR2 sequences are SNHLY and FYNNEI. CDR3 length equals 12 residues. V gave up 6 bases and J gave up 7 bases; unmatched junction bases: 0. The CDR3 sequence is CASRDRGEKLFF. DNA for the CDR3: TGTGCCAGCAGGGACAGGGGTGAAAAACTGTTTTTT. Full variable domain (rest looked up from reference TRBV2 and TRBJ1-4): EPEVTQTPSHQVTQMGQEVILRCVPISNHLYFYWYRQILGQKVEFLVSFYNNEISEKSEIFDDQFSVERPDGSNFTLKIRSTKLEDSAMYFCASRDRGEKLFFGSGTQLSVL.

The DNA of the CDR3 is TGTGCCAGCAGCGCCTTACAGGGGATTGGCTACACCTTC. Encoded protein: CASSALQGIGYTF. The chain carries TRBV7-2 and TRBJ1-2; the match to TRBD1 covers 7 bases. Germline V gene sequence: CDR1 SGHTA, CDR2 FQGNSA. The CDR3 length is 13 residues. J gave up 7 bases and V 5 bases, and 7 bases lay outside the gene matches.